The sequence of this T cell receptor (beta chain) was determined in a study of CD8 T cells in ankylosing spondylitis. A quantitative 5'-RACE method, one with molecular barcodes, was used to make TCR beta libraries. MiXCR, run by TCRdb on the 5' RACE reads, gives a single entry per CDR3 protein. The top ten hold almost 7% of the sample, which has 240,000 or so distinct CDR3 sequences, around 9.1% seen once. Germline V gene data show CDR1 as SGHDT and CDR2 as YYEEEE. This CDR3 comprises 15 residues. Between the trimmed V and J ends, which lost 1 base and 1 base, there was a span of 8 bases. The material sequenced was blood, either unsorted or a sorted T cell fraction (not recorded which). The sequence came from a male donor with ankylosing spondylitis or in good health (not recorded which). The rearrangement uses TRBV5-6 and TRBJ1-4; D gene ambiguous. CDR3 coding DNA: TGTGCCAGCAGCTTGTCACCGGAAACTAATGAAAAACTGTTTTTT. It is translated as CASSLSPETNEKLFF.